The 28 T cell receptor beta chains presented below share a single source sample, sequenced in a study of T-cell reconstitution after alpha-beta-depleted transplantation in children. TCRbeta library construction was performed incorporating unique molecular identifiers. TCRdb reprocessed the PCR reads with MiXCR, giving one entry per CDR3 protein. The sample carries about 72,000 distinct CDR3 sequences, about 7% recorded once. The sample consisted of PBMCs from the stem cell graft donor, taken from the stem cell graft. The receptor set was obtained from a human donor who donated a stem cell graft to a child with acute lymphoblastic leukemia.

This clonotype came up a few times. This sequence joins TRBV20-1 and TRBJ2-5; TRBD1 or TRBD2 may be the D gene (5 bases each). V gave up 3 bases and J gave up 5 bases, with 13 bases separating them. The CDR3 extends over 13 amino acids. CDR1 DFQATT and CDR2 SNEGSKA come from the germline V gene (reference sequence). This chain's CDR3 is CSARGPPGETQYF. The DNA for the CDR3 is TGCAGTGCTAGGGGACCGCCTGGGGAGACCCAGTACTTC.

The chain combines TRBV14 with TRBJ1-5; tentatively, D is TRBD1 (5 bases). This CDR3 is built from 16 residues. CDR1 SGHDN and CDR2 FVKESK come from the germline V gene. V dropped 1 base and J dropped 4 bases, with 14 bases sitting between them. The CDR3 is CASSQGKQVLNQPQHF. CDR3 bases: TGTGCCAGCAGCCAAGGTAAACAGGTTCTAAATCAGCCCCAGCATTTT. Full variable domain (outside the CDR3, taken from reference TRBV14 and TRBJ1-5): EAGVTQFPSHSVIEKGQTVTLRCDPISGHDNLYWYRRVMGKEIKFLLHFVKESKQDESGMPNNRFLAERTGGTYSTLKVQPAELEDSGVYFCASSQGKQVLNQPQHFGDGTRLSIL.

This clonotype was seen ten or more times. The chain couples TRBV24-1 to TRBJ2-1; 11 bases line up with TRBD1. The CDR3 runs 16 residues. The germline gives CDR1 KGHDR, CDR2 SFDVKD. V was clipped by 4 bases and J by 4 bases; unmatched bases: 5. CDR3 loop: CATSDSGQGVYNEQFF. DNA of the CDR3: TGTGCCACCAGTGACTCGGGACAGGGGGTGTACAATGAGCAGTTCTTC.

The table lists this clonotype with many counts. This sequence joins TRBV7-9 and TRBJ2-1; tentatively, D is TRBD2 (5 bases). Germline V gives CDR1 SEHNR, CDR2 FQNEAQ (reference sequence). The CDR3 covers 17 residues. The V gene lost 6 bases and the J gene lost 2 bases, with 20 bases spanning the gap. The DNA of the CDR3 is TGTGCCAGCAGGCTTGCTCCGGACTGGGGAACCTACAATGAGCAGTTCTTC. Protein product: CASRLAPDWGTYNEQFF. Variable domain in full (rest from reference TRBV7-9 and TRBJ2-1): DTGVSQNPRHKITKRGQNVTFRCDPISEHNRLYWYRQTLGQGPEFLTYFQNEAQLEKSRLLSDRFSAERPKGSFSTLEIQRTEQGDSAMYLCASRLAPDWGTYNEQFFGPGTRLTVL.

There are many counts of this clonotype. V is TRBV7-2 and J is TRBJ2-5; TRBD1 is a possible D gene (6 bases). The germline V gene has CDR1 SGHTA and CDR2 FQGNSA. Between the trimmed V and J ends, which lost 0 bases and 3 bases, there was a span of 8 bases. The CDR3 contains 14 residues. The CDR3 DNA follows: TGTGCCAGCAGCTTAGCCCCAGGGGAAGAGACCCAGTACTTC. It codes for CASSLAPGEETQYF.

The table lists this clonotype with many counts. The chain carries TRBV5-5 and TRBJ1-1, with 7 positions matching TRBD1. V lost 0 bases and J lost 9; bases outside the gene matches: 11. This CDR3 region has 15 residues. CDR1 is SGHKS and CDR2 is YYEKEE in the germline V gene (reference sequence). The CDR3: CASSLAPSGGRKAFF. The CDR3 nucleotides read TGTGCCAGCAGCTTGGCCCCCTCAGGGGGTCGGAAAGCTTTCTTT.

Relative to its sample, this clonotype is medium-sized. The chain employs TRBV20-1 and TRBJ2-7; D perhaps matches TRBD2 (6 bases). The V end lost 0 bases, the J end lost 3 bases, and 12 bases lay between the germline ends. Germline loops: CDR1 DFQATT, CDR2 SNEGSKA (reference sequence). The CDR3 totals 14 residues. This chain's CDR3 is CSARDRGGIYEQYF. CDR3 coding DNA: TGCAGTGCTAGAGATCGAGGAGGGATCTACGAGCAGTACTTC.

Many counts were recorded for this clonotype. The chain recombines TRBV27 with TRBJ2-1; perhaps TRBD2 as D (5 bases). CDR1 and CDR2 (germline): MNHEY, SMNVEV (reference sequence). V lost 3 bases, J lost 1 base, and 13 bases lay in between. This CDR3 has 16 residues. The CDR3 nucleotides read TGTGCCAGCAGTTTTCTCCGTCGGGAATCCTACAATGAGCAGTTCTTC. Its translation: CASSFLRRESYNEQFF.

The V and J genes are TRBV6-2 or TRBV6-3 and TRBJ2-2, with 11 bases identical to TRBD2. Looked up from germline, CDR1 is MNHEY and CDR2 is SVGEGT. The V and J ends lost 7 bases and 2 bases, in that order; junction bases with no gene match: 6. The CDR3 consists of 16 residues. CDR3: CASTPSGGINTGELFF. Here the CDR3 DNA reads TGTGCCAGCACGCCTAGCGGGGGGATAAACACCGGGGAGCTGTTTTTT.

This clonotype was seen ten or more times. The V and J genes are TRBV12-3 or TRBV12-4 and TRBJ1-5, with unresolved D. The germline V and J ends were trimmed by 3 bases and 3 bases, with 12 bases remaining between them. There are 15 residues in the CDR3. CDR3 in DNA: TGTGCCAGCAGTTTTTCTGCGTACAACAATCAGCCCCAGCATTTT. Translation: CASSFSAYNNQPQHF.

This clonotype was recorded many times. The chain has TRBV12-3 or TRBV12-4 and TRBJ2-4, with D perhaps matching TRBD1 (5 bases). CDR3 size: 15 residues. The V end was cut by 6 bases, the J end by 0 bases, with 12 bases between. CDR3 in DNA: TGTGCCAGCAGGATAACAGGATTAGCCAAAAACATTCAGTACTTC. This translates into CASRITGLAKNIQYF.

In this sample, this clonotype turned up a few times. The chain is built from TRBV4-1 and TRBJ1-5, with TRBD1 identical over 9 bases. The V gene end was trimmed by 1 base and the J gene end by 7 bases; junction bases not matched to a gene: 5. The CDR3 contains 15 residues. Germline V gives CDR1 MGHRA, CDR2 YSYEKL. CDR3 residues: CASSQVQGARQPQHF. The DNA of the CDR3 is TGCGCCAGCAGCCAAGTACAGGGGGCGAGACAGCCCCAGCATTTT.

This clonotype was seen ten or more times. The gene calls are TRBV5-1 and TRBJ1-1; D ambiguous. The CDR3 is 13 amino acids. CDR1 SGHRS and CDR2 YFSETQ come from the germline V gene. The germline V and J ends were trimmed by 5 bases and 1 base, with 9 bases remaining between them. This CDR3 is CASSVFRNTEAFF. Written as DNA, the CDR3 is TGCGCCAGCAGTGTGTTCAGGAACACTGAAGCTTTCTTT.

Ten or more counts support this clonotype. The genes are TRBV15 and TRBJ2-1; no clear D. Germline V gives CDR1 LNHNV, CDR2 YYDKDF (reference sequence). The CDR3 totals 13 residues. Trimming shortened V by 0 bases and J by 5 bases, and 5 bases separated the two germline ends. This chain's CDR3 is CATSRDRHNEQFF. The DNA for the CDR3 is TGTGCCACCAGCAGAGATCGACACAATGAGCAGTTCTTC.

The sample holds many counts of this clonotype. This chain connects TRBV11-2 to TRBJ2-3, with D possibly TRBD2 on 5 matching bases. The CDR3 runs 15 residues. Looked up from germline, CDR1 is SGHAT and CDR2 is FQNNGV. V was trimmed by 6 bases and J by 6 bases, leaving 19 bases between them. CDR3 loop: CASSIARAFTDTQYF. The CDR3 bases are TGTGCCAGCAGTATTGCGAGGGCTTTCACGGATACGCAGTATTTT.

Only a few counts were recorded for this clonotype. V is TRBV19 and J is TRBJ1-1, with TRBD1 identical over 10 bases. Germline lookup yields CDR1 LNHDA and CDR2 SQIVND (reference sequence). V trimming: 6 bases; J trimming: 5 bases; junction bases outside the gene matches: 3. The CDR3 has 13 residues. The CDR3 is CASSDRGQTEAFF. The CDR3 DNA reads as TGTGCCAGTAGCGACAGGGGGCAGACTGAAGCTTTCTTT.

The chain has TRBV5-1 and TRBJ2-7; 8 positions match TRBD2. The CDR3 consists of 15 residues. J lost 3 bases, V lost 0 bases, and 5 bases had no gene match. From germline, CDR1 is SGHRS and CDR2 YFSETQ. CDR3 nucleotide sequence: TGCGCCAGCAGCTTGGAAAGCGGGAGAGGCTACGAGCAGTACTTC. This encodes CASSLESGRGYEQYF.

This clonotype was seen at least ten times. Here the CDR3 reads CASSREGSDYGYTF. CDR3 nucleotides: TGCGCCAGCAGCAGGGAAGGGTCAGACTATGGCTACACCTTC. The rearrangement joins TRBV5-1 to TRBJ1-2; D ambiguous. The CDR3 contains 14 residues. The germline V gene encodes CDR1 SGHRS and CDR2 YFSETQ. The V end lost 4 bases, the J end lost 3 bases, and 13 bases lay between the germline ends.

This chain uses TRBV4-3 with TRBJ1-4; 9 nucleotides agree with TRBD1. V dropped 1 base and J dropped 7; count of bases not matched to a gene: 7. Germline V gene lookup returns CDR1 LGHNA and CDR2 YSLEER. The CDR3 consists of 16 residues. CDR3 nucleotide sequence: TGCGCCAGCAGCCAAGCCTGGACAGGGGTTAGTGAAAAACTGTTTTTT. It encodes CASSQAWTGVSEKLFF.

A few counts support this clonotype. V gene TRBV6-5 combines with J gene TRBJ1-2; D call uncertain. The CDR3 contains 11 residues. Trimming left V 2 bases short and J 10 bases short, with 8 bases between. In germline, CDR1 is MNHEY, CDR2 SVGAGI. The CDR3 bases are TGTGCCAGCAGTTACATGTACAACTACACCTTC. Protein product: CASSYMYNYTF.

The chain employs TRBV28 and TRBJ1-6; TRBD1 aligns across 9 bases. V was pared by 2 bases and J by 7 bases, with 3 bases of the junction left unmatched. There are 15 residues in the CDR3. Germline CDR1 and CDR2: MDHEN and SYDVKM. CDR3 residues: CASSLRGQGNSPLHF. Written as DNA, the CDR3 is TGTGCCAGCAGTTTAAGGGGACAGGGCAATTCACCCCTCCACTTT.

V usage is TRBV6-5 and J usage is TRBJ2-2; D is uncertain. The V gene lost 2 bases and the J gene lost 2 bases, with 9 bases spanning the gap. The CDR3 extends over 15 amino acids. Germline-derived CDR1 and CDR2 are MNHEY and SVGAGI. For the CDR3, the DNA is TGTGCCAGCAGTTACAGGCCGTTTAACACCGGGGAGCTGTTTTTT. Translating it yields CASSYRPFNTGELFF.

The chain links TRBV7-2 to TRBJ1-2; 9 bases align to TRBD1. The germline gives CDR1 SGHTA, CDR2 FQGNSA. With V trimmed by 3 bases and J by 7 bases, 6 bases remained unmatched. The CDR3 contains 14 residues. In DNA form, the CDR3 reads TGTGCCAGCAGCTTCTCCGGGACAGGGCCTGGCTACACCTTC. This translates into CASSFSGTGPGYTF. The full variable domain, with the rest looked up from reference TRBV7-2 and TRBJ1-2, is GAGVSQSPSNKVTEKGKDVELRCDPISGHTALYWYRQSLGQGLEFLIYFQGNSAPDKSGLPSDRFSAERTGGSVSTLTIQRTQQEDSAVYLCASSFSGTGPGYTFGSGTRLTVV.

This clonotype came up many times. This sequence joins TRBV20-1 and TRBJ2-1; TRBD2 agrees at 14 bases. V lost 5 bases to trimming and J lost 0 bases; unmatched junction nucleotides: 6. Germline V lookup: CDR1 DFQATT, CDR2 SNEGSKA (reference sequence). CDR3 length: 17 amino acids. The CDR3 spells CSASGTSGSVSYNEQFF. The CDR3 bases are TGCAGTGCTTCAGGGACTAGCGGGAGTGTCTCCTACAATGAGCAGTTCTTC.

This sequence joins TRBV27 and TRBJ2-7; 7 nucleotides align to TRBD2. Losses at the gene ends were 3 bases for V and 7 bases for J; bases not matched to a gene: 12. From germline, CDR1 is MNHEY and CDR2 SMNVEV (reference sequence). The length of the CDR3 is 15 residues. The DNA of the CDR3 is TGTGCCAGCAGTTTCGGACTAGAGGGAGTTGGGGAGCAGTACTTC. This codes for CASSFGLEGVGEQYF.

In this sample, this clonotype turned up many times. The chain recombines TRBV5-1 with TRBJ1-2, with 9 bases matching TRBD1. CDR1 SGHRS and CDR2 YFSETQ come from the germline V gene. This CDR3 is 14 amino acids long. J lost 7 bases, V lost 4 bases, and 8 bases had no gene match. CDR3 sequence (DNA): TGCGCCAGCAGCCAAACCGGGACAGGGAGTGGCTACACCTTC. It is translated as CASSQTGTGSGYTF.

This clonotype was counted many times. This chain joins TRBV13 and TRBJ2-5, with 9 bases matching TRBD2. Per the germline V gene, CDR1 is PRHDT and CDR2 is FYEKMQ (reference sequence). The CDR3 spans 15 residues. J lost 4 bases, V lost 0 bases, and 3 bases had no gene match. The CDR3 coding sequence is TGTGCCAGCAGCTTAGGCCTAGCGGGATCAGAGACCCAGTACTTC. Translated, it gives CASSLGLAGSETQYF.

The V call is TRBV5-4, the J call TRBJ2-3, with 12 bases identical to TRBD2. This CDR3 has 16 amino acids. The V and J ends lost 4 bases and 4 bases, in that order; junction bases with no gene match: 7. CDR1 is SGHNT and CDR2 is YYREEE in the germline V gene (reference sequence). The CDR3 protein is CASSLPSGGAADTQYF. The CDR3 region has the DNA TGTGCCAGCAGCCTCCCTAGCGGGGGGGCCGCAGATACGCAGTATTTT.